The entry below gives a single TCR beta chain sequence along with its context. No antigen is known for it. Amplification from RNA transcripts yielded the TCR beta CDR3 regions. RT-PCR was first run with HTBI primers, then multiplex PCR in a second round. TCRdb reprocessed the multiplex PCR reads via MiXCR and lists one record per CDR3 protein. The data contain roughly 160,000 distinct CDR3 sequences, around 40% of them singletons. This CDR3 is built from 12 residues. V lost 6 bases, J lost 8 bases, and 5 bases stayed unmatched. Germline CDR1 and CDR2: MNHNS and SASEGT. These data belong to a study of Graves' ophthalmopathy and Graves' hyperthyroidism. The study, taken as a whole, reports: Also, most clonotypes expanded in the thyroid above 0.001 frequency appeared in blood.

All donors with ophthalmopathy were recorded as having moderate-to-severe activity, CAS ≥3, NOSPECS ≥4 and a duration under 3 months. The specimen sequenced was peripheral blood. The TCR comes from a man in his thirties or forties with Graves' ophthalmopathy. J is TRBJ1-2 and V is TRBV6-1, with TRBD1 matching 8 bases. The CDR3, as DNA: TGTGCCAGCAGCACAAGACAGGGGGGCTACACCTTC. It yields the protein CASSTRQGGYTF.